This record covers a single T cell receptor beta chain. Its antigen is as yet unknown. Sample barcodes and UMIs were carried by the TCR alpha and TCR beta cDNA libraries that 5'RACE generated with constant-segment primers. A single record per CDR3 protein comes from TCRdb applying MiXCR to the 5' RACE reads. The repertoire holds around 200,000 distinct CDR3 sequences, with approximately 10% as singletons. V dropped 6 bases and J dropped 3 bases, with 21 bases sitting between them. The CDR3 extends over 16 amino acids. Germline V gene sequence: CDR1 DFQATT, CDR2 SNEGSKA (reference sequence). This specimen belongs to a study of T-cell memory formation after mild COVID-19. Study-level results: A subset of responding clones appeared in pre-infection memory, suggesting cross-reactive memory joined. There was no confirmation that second-wave clones peaking on day 37 were SARS-CoV-2 specific.

This TCR was recovered from a man aged 18-30 years who had mild COVID-19 (a few samples of this study predate the infection). Cell type and time point are not known. The chain links TRBV20-1 to TRBJ2-1; maybe TRBD1 (6 bases). Sequenced material: PBMCs or a T cell subset sorted from them (not recorded which). CDR3 sequence (DNA): TGCAGTGCCTATTCCACAGGGATCACCAGCTACAATGAGCAGTTCTTC. Protein sequence: CSAYSTGITSYNEQFF.